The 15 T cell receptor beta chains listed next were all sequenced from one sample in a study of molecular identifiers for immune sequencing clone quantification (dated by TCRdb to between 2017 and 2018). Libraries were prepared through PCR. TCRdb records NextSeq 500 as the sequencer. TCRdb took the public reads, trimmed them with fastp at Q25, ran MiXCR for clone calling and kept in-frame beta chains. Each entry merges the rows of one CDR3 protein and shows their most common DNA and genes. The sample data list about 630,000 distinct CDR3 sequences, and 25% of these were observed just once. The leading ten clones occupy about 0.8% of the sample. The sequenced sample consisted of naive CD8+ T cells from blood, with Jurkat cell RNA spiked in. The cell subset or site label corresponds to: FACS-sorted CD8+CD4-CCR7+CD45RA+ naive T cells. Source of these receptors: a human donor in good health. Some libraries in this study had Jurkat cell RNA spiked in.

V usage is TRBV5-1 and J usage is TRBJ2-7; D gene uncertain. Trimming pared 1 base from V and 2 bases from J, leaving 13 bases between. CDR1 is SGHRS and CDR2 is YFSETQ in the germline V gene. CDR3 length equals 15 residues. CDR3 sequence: CASSLYSDYTYEQYF. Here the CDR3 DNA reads TGCGCCAGCAGCTTGTACAGCGATTACACCTACGAGCAGTACTTC.

This CDR3 reads CATPGTGGIEQYF. CDR3 bases: TGTGCCACCCCCGGGACAGGCGGCATCGAGCAGTACTTC. This chain uses TRBV7-9 with TRBJ2-7; 8 nucleotides match TRBD1. The CDR3 consists of 13 residues. The germline V gene has CDR1 SEHNR and CDR2 FQNEAQ (reference sequence). Trimming cost V 10 bases and J 6 bases; bases outside gene matches: 11.

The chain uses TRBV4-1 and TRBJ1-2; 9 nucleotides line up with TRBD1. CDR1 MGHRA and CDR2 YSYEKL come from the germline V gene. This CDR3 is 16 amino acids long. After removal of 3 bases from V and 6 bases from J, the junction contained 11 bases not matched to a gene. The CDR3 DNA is TGCGCCAGCAGCCAGGGACAGGGAAACTCCTGGGATGGCTACACCTTC. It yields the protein CASSQGQGNSWDGYTF.

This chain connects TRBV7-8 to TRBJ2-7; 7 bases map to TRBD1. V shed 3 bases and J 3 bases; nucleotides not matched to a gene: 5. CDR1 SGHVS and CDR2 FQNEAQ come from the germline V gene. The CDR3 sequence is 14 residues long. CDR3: CASSFEGTDYEQYF. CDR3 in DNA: TGTGCCAGCAGCTTTGAGGGGACAGACTACGAGCAGTACTTC.

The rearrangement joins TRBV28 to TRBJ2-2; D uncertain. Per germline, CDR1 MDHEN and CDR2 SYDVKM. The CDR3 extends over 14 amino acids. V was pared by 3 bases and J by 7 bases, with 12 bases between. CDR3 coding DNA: TGTGCCAGCAGTTTTCCGAATCGAGGCGGGGAGCTGTTTTTT. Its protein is CASSFPNRGGELFF.

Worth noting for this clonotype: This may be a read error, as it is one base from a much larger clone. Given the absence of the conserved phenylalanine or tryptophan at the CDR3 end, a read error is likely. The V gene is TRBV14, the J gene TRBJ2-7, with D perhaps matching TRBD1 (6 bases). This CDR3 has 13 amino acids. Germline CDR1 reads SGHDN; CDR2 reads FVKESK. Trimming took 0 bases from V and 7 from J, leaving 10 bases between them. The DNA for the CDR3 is TGTGCCAGCAGCCAAGATAGGGGGAGAGAGCAGTACTCC. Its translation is CASSQDRGREQYS.

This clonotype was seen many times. The CDR3 spells CASSQAWANEQFF. The DNA of the CDR3 is TGCGCCAGCAGCCAAGCCTGGGCCAATGAGCAGTTCTTC. The chain joins TRBV4-1 to TRBJ2-1; D ambiguous. The germline V and J ends were trimmed by 1 base and 6 bases, with 7 bases remaining between them. CDR3 size: 13 residues. Germline V gives CDR1 MGHRA, CDR2 YSYEKL.

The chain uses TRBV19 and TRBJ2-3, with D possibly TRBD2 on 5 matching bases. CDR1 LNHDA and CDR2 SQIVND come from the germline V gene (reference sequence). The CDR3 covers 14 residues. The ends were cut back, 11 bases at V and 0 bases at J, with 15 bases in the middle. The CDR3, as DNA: TGTGCCGTAAGCGGAGGTTCTAGCACAGATACGCAGTATTTT. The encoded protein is CAVSGGSSTDTQYF.

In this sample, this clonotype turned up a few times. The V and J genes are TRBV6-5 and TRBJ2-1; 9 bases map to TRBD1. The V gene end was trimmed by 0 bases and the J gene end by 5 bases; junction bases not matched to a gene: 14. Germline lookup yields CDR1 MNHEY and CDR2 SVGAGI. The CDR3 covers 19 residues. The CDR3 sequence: CASSYSKPARDRADNEQFF. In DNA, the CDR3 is TGTGCCAGCAGTTACTCCAAACCTGCCCGGGACAGGGCAGACAATGAGCAGTTCTTC.

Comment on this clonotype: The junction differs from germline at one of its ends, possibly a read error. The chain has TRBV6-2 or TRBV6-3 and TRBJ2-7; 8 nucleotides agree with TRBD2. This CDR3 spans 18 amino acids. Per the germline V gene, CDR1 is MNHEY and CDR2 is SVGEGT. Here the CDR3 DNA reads TGTGCCAGCAGTCACCTTCGGACTAGCCCAAAAGCCTACTACGAGCTGTACTTC. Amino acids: CASSHLRTSPKAYYELYF.

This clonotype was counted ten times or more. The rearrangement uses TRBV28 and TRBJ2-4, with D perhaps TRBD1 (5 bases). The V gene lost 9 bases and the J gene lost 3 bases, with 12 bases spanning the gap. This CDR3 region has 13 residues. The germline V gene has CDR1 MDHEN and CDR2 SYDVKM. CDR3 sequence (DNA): TGTGCCAGTTCAGGGCCCTACAAAAACATTCAGTACTTC. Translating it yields CASSGPYKNIQYF.

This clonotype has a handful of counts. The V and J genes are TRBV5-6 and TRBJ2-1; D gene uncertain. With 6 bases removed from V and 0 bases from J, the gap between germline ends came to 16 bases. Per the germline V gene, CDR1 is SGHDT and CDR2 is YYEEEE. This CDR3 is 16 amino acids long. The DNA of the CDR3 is TGTGCCAGCACCGATTACACCGGGCACTCCTACAATGAGCAGTTCTTC. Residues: CASTDYTGHSYNEQFF. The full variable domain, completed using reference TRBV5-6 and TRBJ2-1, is DAGVTQSPTHLIKTRGQQVTLRCSPKSGHDTVSWYQQALGQGPQFIFQYYEEEERQRGNFPDRFSGHQFPNYSSELNVNALLLGDSALYLCASTDYTGHSYNEQFFGPGTRLTVL.

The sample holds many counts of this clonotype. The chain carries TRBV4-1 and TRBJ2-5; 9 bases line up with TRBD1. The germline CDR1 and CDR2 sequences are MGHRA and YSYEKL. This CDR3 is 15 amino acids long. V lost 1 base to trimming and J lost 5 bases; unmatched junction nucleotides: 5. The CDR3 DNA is TGCGCCAGCAGCCAAGGGACAGGGGTGGACGAGACCCAGTACTTC. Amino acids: CASSQGTGVDETQYF.

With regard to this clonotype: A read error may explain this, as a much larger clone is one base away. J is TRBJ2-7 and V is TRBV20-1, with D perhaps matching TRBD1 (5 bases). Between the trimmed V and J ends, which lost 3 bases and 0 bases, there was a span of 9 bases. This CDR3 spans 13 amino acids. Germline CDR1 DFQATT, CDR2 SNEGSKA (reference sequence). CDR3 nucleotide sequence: TGCAGTGCTAGTGGCAGGGCCTCCTACGAGCAGTACTTC. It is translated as CSASGRASYEQYF.

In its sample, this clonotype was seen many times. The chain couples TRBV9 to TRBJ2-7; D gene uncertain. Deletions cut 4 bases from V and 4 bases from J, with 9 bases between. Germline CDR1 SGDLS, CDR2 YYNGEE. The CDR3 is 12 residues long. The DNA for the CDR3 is TGTGCCAGCAGCCCCGGGCAATACGAGCAGTACTTC. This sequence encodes CASSPGQYEQYF.